This is a list of T cell receptor beta chains from one sample in a study of shared clonotypes between healthy human individuals. This table comes from immunoSEQ multiplex PCR, and its TCRdb copy is limited to in-frame clones, with some not included. The profile shows about 1 million clones, 75% to 80% of them singletons. Specimen: memory CD4+ T cells from PBMCs. All receptors derive from a man aged 18 to 29 in good health. Some clones in this sample may be carry-over from other donors' samples. Each CDR3 is given with its conserved first and last residue. The order of the fields is J gene, clone size, D gene, V gene, CDR3 protein, CDR3 DNA. The D gene is left open where the match is weak. Only some rows state a clone size, as once, few, many or a class for expanded clones.

J: TRBJ2-1
size: -
D: TRBD2
V: TRBV7-2
CDR3: CASSLAGGSEQFF
DNA: TGTGCCAGCAGCTTAGCGGGGGGGAGTGAGCAGTTCTTC

J: TRBJ1-1
size: -
D: TRBD1
V: TRBV27
CDR3: CASSRFSGQGPSNTEAFF
DNA: TGTGCCAGCAGCCGTTTCTCCGGACAGGGGCCTTCGAACACTGAAGCTTTCTTT

J: TRBJ2-3
size: -
D: -
V: TRBV9
CDR3: CASSTRSQAGDTQYF
DNA: TGTGCCAGCAGCACCCGAAGCCAAGCCGGAGATACGCAGTATTTT

J: TRBJ1-5
size: -
D: TRBD1
V: TRBV7-2
CDR3: CASSFGQVRDQPQHF
DNA: TGTGCCAGCAGCTTCGGACAGGTTCGGGATCAGCCCCAGCATTTT

J: TRBJ1-3
size: -
D: -
V: TRBV7-6
CDR3: CASSSRPEGTIYF
DNA: TGTGCCAGCAGCTCCCGACCCGAGGGCACCATATATTTT

J: TRBJ2-1
size: once
D: -
V: TRBV30
CDR3: CAWATGVQREQFF
DNA: TGTGCCTGGGCAACGGGAGTGCAGCGCGAGCAGTTCTTC

J: TRBJ1-1
size: -
D: TRBD1
V: TRBV6-1
CDR3: CASSDGPLGQGEAFF
DNA: TGTGCCAGCAGTGACGGACCCCTAGGACAGGGCGAAGCTTTCTTT

J: TRBJ2-5
size: -
D: -
V: TRBV18
CDR3: CASSRQLEYQETQYF
DNA: TGTGCCAGCTCACGACAGTTAGAGTACCAAGAGACCCAGTACTTC

J: TRBJ1-4
size: -
D: -
V: TRBV6-1
CDR3: CASSEQRLNEKLFF
DNA: TGTGCCAGCAGTGAACAGCGGCTAAATGAAAAACTGTTTTTT

J: TRBJ2-2
size: -
D: TRBD2
V: TRBV5-6
CDR3: CASSQTSGRNTGELFF
DNA: TGTGCCAGCAGCCAGACTAGCGGGAGAAACACCGGGGAGCTGTTTTTT

J: TRBJ1-2
size: -
D: -
V: TRBV5-1
CDR3: CASSSGRSGADYGYTF
DNA: TGCGCCAGCAGCTCAGGACGGTCGGGGGCGGACTATGGCTACACCTTC

J: TRBJ2-7
size: many
D: -
V: TRBV14
CDR3: CASSQDLSPGYSYEQYF
DNA: TGTGCCAGCAGCCAAGATCTAAGCCCGGGATACTCCTACGAGCAGTACTTC

J: TRBJ1-6
size: -
D: -
V: TRBV27
CDR3: CPPCTGNSPLHF
DNA: TGTCCCCCTTGTACAGGGAATTCACCCCTCCACTTT

J: TRBJ1-1
size: few
D: -
V: TRBV18
CDR3: CASSPQGSDTEAFF
DNA: TGTGCCAGCTCACCACAGGGATCGGACACTGAAGCTTTCTTT

J: TRBJ1-3
size: -
D: -
V: TRBV27
CDR3: CASGVGGNTIYF
DNA: TGTGCCAGCGGGGTTGGGGGAAACACCATATATTTT

J: TRBJ2-7
size: -
D: TRBD2
V: TRBV29-1
CDR3: CSVERVAGLYEQYF
DNA: TGCAGCGTTGAGCGGGTAGCGGGACTCTACGAGCAGTACTTC

J: TRBJ2-5
size: -
D: TRBD2
V: TRBV9
CDR3: CASSAGLAGEQETQYF
DNA: TGTGCCAGCAGCGCCGGACTAGCGGGTGAACAAGAGACCCAGTACTTC

J: TRBJ2-7
size: once
D: -
V: TRBV5-1
CDR3: CASSLGTQGAEQYF
DNA: TGCGCCAGCAGCTTGGGCACACAGGGTGCCGAGCAGTACTTC

J: TRBJ1-6
size: -
D: TRBD1
V: TRBV2
CDR3: CASSGETGTGGSPLHF
DNA: TGTGCCAGCAGTGGTGAGACCGGGACAGGGGGTTCACCCCTCCACTTT

J: TRBJ1-1
size: -
D: TRBD1
V: TRBV18
CDR3: CASSPGQGHGEAFF
DNA: TGTGCCAGCTCACCGGGACAGGGGCATGGTGAAGCTTTCTTT

J: TRBJ1-4
size: -
D: TRBD1
V: TRBV9
CDR3: CASSVGVQGTNEKLFF
DNA: TGTGCCAGCAGCGTAGGAGTACAGGGGACGAATGAAAAACTGTTTTTT

J: TRBJ2-3
size: few
D: -
V: TRBV10-3
CDR3: CAISGYSSTDTQYF
DNA: TGTGCCATCAGTGGGTACAGTAGCACAGATACGCAGTATTTT

J: TRBJ2-3
size: -
D: -
V: TRBV16
CDR3: CASSPPDITDTQYF
DNA: TGTGCCAGCAGCCCTCCGGACATCACAGATACGCAGTATTTT

J: TRBJ1-1
size: many
D: -
V: TRBV5-1
CDR3: CASSIANGDTEAFF
DNA: TGCGCCAGCAGCATTGCCAACGGGGACACTGAAGCTTTCTTT

J: TRBJ1-5
size: -
D: TRBD1
V: TRBV5-8
CDR3: CASSLGQGVGINQPQHF
DNA: TGTGCCAGCAGCTTGGGCCAGGGGGTGGGAATCAATCAGCCCCAGCATTTT

J: TRBJ1-1
size: -
D: TRBD1
V: TRBV4-2
CDR3: CASSQEQGSEAFF
DNA: TGTGCCAGCAGCCAAGAACAGGGGTCTGAAGCTTTCTTT